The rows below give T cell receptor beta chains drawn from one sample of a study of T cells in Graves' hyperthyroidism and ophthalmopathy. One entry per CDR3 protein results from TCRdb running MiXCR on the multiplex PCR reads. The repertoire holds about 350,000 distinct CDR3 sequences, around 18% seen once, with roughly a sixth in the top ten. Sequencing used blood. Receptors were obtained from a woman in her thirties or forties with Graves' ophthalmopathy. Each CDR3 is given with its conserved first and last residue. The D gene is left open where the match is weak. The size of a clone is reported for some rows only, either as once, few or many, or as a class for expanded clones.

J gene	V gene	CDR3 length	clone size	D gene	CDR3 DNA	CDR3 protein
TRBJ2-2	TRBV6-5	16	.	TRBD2	TGTGCCAGCATTAGGGTAACTAGCGCTAACACCGGGGAGCTGTTTTTT	CASIRVTSANTGELFF
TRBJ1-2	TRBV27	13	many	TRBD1	TGTGCCAGCCGGACAGGGGAGAACTATGGCTACACCTTC	CASRTGENYGYTF
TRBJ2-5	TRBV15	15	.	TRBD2	TGTGCCACCAGCAGAGTCGGCGGGAGGGGGGAGACCCAGTACTTC	CATSRVGGRGETQYF
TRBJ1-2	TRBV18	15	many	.	TGTGCCAGCTCACCGCGGGGGACGTCCGACTATGGCTACACCTTC	CASSPRGTSDYGYTF
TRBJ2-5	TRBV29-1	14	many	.	TGCAGCGTCCCTGGATTGTGGGGGGAAGAGACCCAGTACTTC	CSVPGLWGEETQYF
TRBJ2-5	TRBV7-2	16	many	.	TGTGCCAGCAGCCAGGGGGGGGGGACTGGGCAAGAGACCCAGTACTTC	CASSQGGGTGQETQYF
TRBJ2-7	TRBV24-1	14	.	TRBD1	TGTGCCACCTCCGGGACAGGGGGCAGCTACGAGCAGTACTTC	CATSGTGGSYEQYF
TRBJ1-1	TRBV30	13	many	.	TGTGCCTTAATGGGGGTCAGCAACACTGAAGCTTTCTTT	CALMGVSNTEAFF
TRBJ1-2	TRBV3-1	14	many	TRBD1	TGTGCCAGCAGCCAAGCCGGGACAGTGCCCGGCTACACCTTC	CASSQAGTVPGYTF
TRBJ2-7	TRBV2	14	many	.	TGTGCCAGCAGTGAAGTCAGGGTCAACGGCGAGCAGTACTTC	CASSEVRVNGEQYF
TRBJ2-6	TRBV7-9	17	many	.	TGTGCCAGCAGCCCCACTAAGGGGAACTCTGGGGCCAACGTCCTGACTTTC	CASSPTKGNSGANVLTF
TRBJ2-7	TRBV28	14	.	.	TGTGCCAGCAGTCAGGAAGTGGGGACGGACGAGCAGTACTTC	CASSQEVGTDEQYF
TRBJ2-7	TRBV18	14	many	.	TGTGCCAGCTCCCCCGGGACCACCTCCTACGAGCAGTACTTC	CASSPGTTSYEQYF
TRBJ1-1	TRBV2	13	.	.	TGTGCCAGCAGTGAAGTCGGTAACACTGAAGCTTTCTTT	CASSEVGNTEAFF
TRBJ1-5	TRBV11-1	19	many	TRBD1	TGTGCCAGCAGCTTTGTGACAGGGGGTCTAAGGAACAGCAATCAGCCCCAGCATTTT	CASSFVTGGLRNSNQPQHF
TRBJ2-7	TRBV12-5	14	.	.	TGTGCTAGTGGTTCGGACAGGAGGGGCTACGAGCAGTACTTC	CASGSDRRGYEQYF
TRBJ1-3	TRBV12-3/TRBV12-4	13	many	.	TGTGCCAGCAGCCAAGGACAGGGAAACACCATATATTTT	CASSQGQGNTIYF
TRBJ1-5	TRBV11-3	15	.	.	TGTGCCAGCAGCTCAGGGGTGGCAGGGGTACAGCCCCAGCATTTT	CASSSGVAGVQPQHF
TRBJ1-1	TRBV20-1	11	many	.	TGCAGTGCTCGTCCGAACACTGAAGCTTTCTTT	CSARPNTEAFF
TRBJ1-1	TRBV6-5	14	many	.	TGTGCCAGCAGTTACATGCTATCGGGCACTGAAGCTTTCTTT	CASSYMLSGTEAFF
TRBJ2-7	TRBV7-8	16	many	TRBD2	TGTGCCAGCAGCTTACCGGCCGCTAGCGGGAGCTACGAGCAGTACTTC	CASSLPAASGSYEQYF
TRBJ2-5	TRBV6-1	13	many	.	TGTGCCAGCGGGGAAAGAGGGGCTGGGACCCAGTACTTC	CASGERGAGTQYF
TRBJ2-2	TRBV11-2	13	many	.	TGTGCCAGCAGCCCCGGACTCACCGGGGAGCTGTTTTTT	CASSPGLTGELFF
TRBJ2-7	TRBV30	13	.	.	TGTGCCTGGAGTTCCGGACCGGTTTACGAGCAGTACTTC	CAWSSGPVYEQYF
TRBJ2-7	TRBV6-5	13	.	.	TGTGCCAGCAGTTCCAATCAGATGTACGAGCAGTACTTC	CASSSNQMYEQYF
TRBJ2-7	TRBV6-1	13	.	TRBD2	TGTGCCAGCACCCTGGCGGGGGGCGCGGGGCAGTACTTC	CASTLAGGAGQYF
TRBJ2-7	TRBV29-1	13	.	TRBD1	TGCAGCGTTGAACATCAACAGGGGGACGAGCAGTACTTC	CSVEHQQGDEQYF
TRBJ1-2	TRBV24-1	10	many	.	TGTGCCTCCAGGACAGATGGCTACACCTTC	CASRTDGYTF
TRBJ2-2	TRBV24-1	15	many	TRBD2	TGTGCCACCAGAGCGGGAGGGCCTAGGACCGGGGAGCTGTTTTTT	CATRAGGPRTGELFF
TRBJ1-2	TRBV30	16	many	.	TGTGCCTGGAGTGTACCGATCTGGGGGTCTAACTATGGCTACACCTTC	CAWSVPIWGSNYGYTF
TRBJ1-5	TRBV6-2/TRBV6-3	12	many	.	TGTGCCAGCAACGAACGGGGTCAGCCCCAGCATTTT	CASNERGQPQHF